This T cell receptor beta chain stems from a study of CD8+CD57+ T cells in acquired aplastic anemia. For the study at large: The DNA of sorted CD4+ and CD8+ cells averaged about 3 ug. General study results and limits: Patients had fewer than 35 CD8+ CDR3 sequences in common with controls (the shared set). Patients and healthy controls showed no significant CD8+ Simpson's diversity difference.

Investigators profiled TCR beta VDJ and CDR3 from genomic DNA template. Using its own MiXCR run on the reads, TCRdb lists one record per CDR3 protein. Of about 470,000 distinct CDR3 sequences listed, around 33% are singletons. Trimming shortened V by 0 bases and J by 1 base, and 9 bases separated the two germline ends. Germline assignment: CDR1 MGHRA and CDR2 YSYEKL. The CDR3 runs to 15 residues. This clonotype has just a few counts. Its matching antigen is unknown. Sequenced patients had shown CD8+CD57+ cell expansion by flow cytometry. Each patient carried a diagnosis of severe acquired aplastic anemia.

This clonotype was obtained from a human donor with aplastic anemia. The chain recombines TRBV4-1 with TRBJ1-2, with D uncertain. The specimen was sorted CD4+, CD8+, or CD8+CD57+ T cells (not recorded which) from PBMCs. CDR3 amino acids: CASSQDSGLNYGYTF. The CDR3 region has the DNA TGCGCCAGCAGCCAAGATAGCGGGCTTAACTATGGCTACACCTTC.